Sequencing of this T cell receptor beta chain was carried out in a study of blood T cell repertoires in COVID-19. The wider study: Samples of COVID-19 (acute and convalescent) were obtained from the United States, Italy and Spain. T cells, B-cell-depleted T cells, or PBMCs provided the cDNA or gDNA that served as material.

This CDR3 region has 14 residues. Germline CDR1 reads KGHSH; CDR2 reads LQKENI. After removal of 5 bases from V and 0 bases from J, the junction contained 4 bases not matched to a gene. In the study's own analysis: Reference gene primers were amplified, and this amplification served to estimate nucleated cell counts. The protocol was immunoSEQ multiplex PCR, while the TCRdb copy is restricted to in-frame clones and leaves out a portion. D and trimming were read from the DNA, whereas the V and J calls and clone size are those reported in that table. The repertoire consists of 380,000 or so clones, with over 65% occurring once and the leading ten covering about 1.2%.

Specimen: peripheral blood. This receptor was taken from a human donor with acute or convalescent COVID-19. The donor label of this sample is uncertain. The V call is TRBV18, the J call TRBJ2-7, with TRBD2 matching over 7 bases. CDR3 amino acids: CASSWAGDSYEQYF. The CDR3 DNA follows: TGTGCCAGCTCATGGGCGGGGGACTCCTACGAGCAGTACTTC.